This paragraph reports one T cell receptor beta chain. This clonotype was detected only a few times. It lacks a known antigen. The input lacks base qualities; no much larger clone sits a single base away. The sample belongs to a study of T cells in Graves' hyperthyroidism and ophthalmopathy (dated by TCRdb to the late 2010s). As for the study more broadly: Peripheral blood was sampled at the time of initial diagnosis, prior to any treatment. In addition, the study compared T-cell repertoires in thyroid tissue and in blood from roughly 6 Graves' hyperthyroidism patients. The 95 to 100 discovery patients were randomly divided into training and test sets at a 7:3 ratio. An independent validation cohort of under 20 hyperthyroidism patients and 15 or so patients who later progressed to ophthalmopathy tested prospective prediction of ophthalmopathy. TCR Vbeta CDR3 sequencing of some 140 peripheral blood samples (fewer than 45 ophthalmopathy, approximately 80 hyperthyroidism and roughly 17 progressor patients) is reported in the paper. Following sampling, methimazole starting at 30 mg daily was given to hyperthyroidism patients, and high-dose intravenous methylprednisolone was given to ophthalmopathy patients. A discovery cohort of 95 to 100 patients, roughly 40 with Graves' ophthalmopathy and about 58 with stable Graves' hyperthyroidism, was used to find distinguishing TCR V-J signatures. Findings and caveats that apply to the study as a whole: In validation, progression to ophthalmopathy was predicted by the model with 55% to 71% sensitivity and nearly 75% specificity, a median of roughly 6.4 months before onset. A 13 V-J signature model separated ophthalmopathy from stable hyperthyroidism, with around 88% sensitivity and 81% to 82% specificity in cross-validation and 80%/75% in testing. Most expanded thyroid clonotypes (frequency above 0.001) were also detected in blood, suggesting blood repertoires may reflect thyroid immune responses. No statistical method was used to set the sample size in advance, and investigators knew the group allocation.

Moderately to severely active disease, a Clinical Activity Score of at least 3, a NOSPECS grade of at least 4, and a duration under 3 months were present in ophthalmopathy patients. Patients with uncontrolled infections, other autoimmune diseases, pregnancy or lactation were excluded. Diagnoses relied on clinical symptoms, serum thyroxine and TRAb, thyroid ultrasound and orbital computed tomography. PBMCs were separated from under 11 ml of fresh peripheral blood using Ficoll-Paque density gradient centrifugation. Total RNA was extracted with Trizol reagent, and quality was checked on an Agilent 2100 Bioanalyzer. The TCR beta CDR3 regions were amplified from the RNA transcripts. A first-round RT-PCR of the TCR CDR3 used the HTBI primer set with the Qiagen OneStep RT-PCR kit. Libraries were constructed in a second round of multiplex PCR, after which size selection and purification were carried out. Paired-end sequencing of the libraries was performed with 100 bp reads on an Illumina HiSeq2000. The authors' pipeline ran thus. SOAPnuke was used to process the raw data, removing reads that contained adapters or uncalled bases, had a mean Phred below 15, or lacked an exact match to the constant primer or identifier. High-quality paired reads were merged using COPE v1.2.5, and each unique nucleotide sequence was defined as a clonotype. MiTCR v1.1 was used to align the clonotypes against IMGT TRBV, TRBD and TRBJ reference segments. Only V-J combinations with frequency above 0.0001, covering about 99% of repertoires, were analysed. The TCS score was defined as the ratio of F50 (clonal expansion) to E x V (chaos), calculated using BLOSUM62-based TCRdist between CDR3 peptides within each V-J. Welch's t-statistics and random forest reduced around 520 V-J features to roughly 13, which were used in a naive Bayes classifier (R e1071). The raw public reads went through TCRdb reprocessing: fastp at Q25, MiXCR clone calling, in-frame beta chains kept. A single entry per CDR3 protein holds the most common genes and DNA from its merged rows. These V and J calls originate from TCRdb's pipeline instead of the authors' own analysis. Counted in this sample were a few hundred thousand distinct CDR3 sequences; about 16% of them appeared once. The top ten clonotypes cover approximately 32% of the sample.

Taken from the germline V gene, the CDR1 and CDR2 loops are SGHRS and YFSETQ. The CDR3 runs 17 amino acids, cysteine and phenylalanine included. The CDR3 DNA has 51 bases and is translated from base 1. Unmatched junction bases come to 7, with V trimmed by 4 bases and J by 1 base. This chain joins TRBV5-1 to TRBJ2-3; the central 12 bases match TRBD2. Sequencing used blood. The sequence was collected from a woman in her twenties or thirties with Graves' ophthalmopathy. CDR3 protein: CASSRGLAGLGTDTQYF. The DNA is TGCGCCAGCAGCAGAGGACTAGCGGGATTGGGCACAGATACGCAGTATTTT.